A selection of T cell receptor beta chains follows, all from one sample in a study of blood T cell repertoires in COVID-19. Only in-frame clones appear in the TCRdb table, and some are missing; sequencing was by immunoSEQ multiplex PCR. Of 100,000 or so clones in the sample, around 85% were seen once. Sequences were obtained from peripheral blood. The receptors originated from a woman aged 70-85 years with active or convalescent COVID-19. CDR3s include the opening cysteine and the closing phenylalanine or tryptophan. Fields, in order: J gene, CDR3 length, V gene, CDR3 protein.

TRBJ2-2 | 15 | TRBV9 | CASSVVGLLTGELFF
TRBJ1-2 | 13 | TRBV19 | CASSLQGRGGYTF
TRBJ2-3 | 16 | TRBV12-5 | CASGLASGDYTDTQYF
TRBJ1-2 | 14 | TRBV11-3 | CASSRRTGNYGYTF
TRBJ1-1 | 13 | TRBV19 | CASSIRGHTEAFF
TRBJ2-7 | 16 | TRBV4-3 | CASSQASGQGTYEQYF
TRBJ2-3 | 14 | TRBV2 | CASTRDRSTDTQYF
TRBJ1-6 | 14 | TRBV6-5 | CASSSTAPNSPLHF
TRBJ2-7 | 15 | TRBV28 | CASSPSSAGGYEQYF
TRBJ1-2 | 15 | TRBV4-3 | CASSHPGAYPYGYTF
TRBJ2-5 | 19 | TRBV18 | CASSPKWTSGGGNQETQYF
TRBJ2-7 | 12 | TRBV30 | CAWSAQGYEQYF
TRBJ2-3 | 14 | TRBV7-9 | CASSLGASTDTQYF
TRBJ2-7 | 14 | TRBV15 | CATSRGGTTYEQYF
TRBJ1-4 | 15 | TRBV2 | CASSGSDRGPEKLFF
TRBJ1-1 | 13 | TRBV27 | CASQSTPGTEAFF
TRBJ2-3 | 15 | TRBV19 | CASSTAGGRTDTQYF
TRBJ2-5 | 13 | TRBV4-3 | CASSQGPWETQYF
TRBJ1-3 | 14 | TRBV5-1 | CASSLGGLGNTIYF
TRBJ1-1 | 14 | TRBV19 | CASSMTATYTEAFF
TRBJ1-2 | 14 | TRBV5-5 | CASSRRDRDYGYTF
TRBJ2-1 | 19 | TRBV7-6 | CASSLRGQGAISSYNEQFF
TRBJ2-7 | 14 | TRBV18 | CASSPPGYSYEQYF
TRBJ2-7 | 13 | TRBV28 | CASTNREVREQYF
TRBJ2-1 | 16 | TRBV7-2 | CASSPQQGAAYNEQFF
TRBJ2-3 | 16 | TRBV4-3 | CASSQVRGLAPDTQYF
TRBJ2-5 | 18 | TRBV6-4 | CASSDGGVASVPQETQYF
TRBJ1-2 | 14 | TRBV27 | CASSLSYDQGGYTF
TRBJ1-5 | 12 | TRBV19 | CASSDLKRPQHF
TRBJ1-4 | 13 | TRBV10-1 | CASRSGVTEKLFF